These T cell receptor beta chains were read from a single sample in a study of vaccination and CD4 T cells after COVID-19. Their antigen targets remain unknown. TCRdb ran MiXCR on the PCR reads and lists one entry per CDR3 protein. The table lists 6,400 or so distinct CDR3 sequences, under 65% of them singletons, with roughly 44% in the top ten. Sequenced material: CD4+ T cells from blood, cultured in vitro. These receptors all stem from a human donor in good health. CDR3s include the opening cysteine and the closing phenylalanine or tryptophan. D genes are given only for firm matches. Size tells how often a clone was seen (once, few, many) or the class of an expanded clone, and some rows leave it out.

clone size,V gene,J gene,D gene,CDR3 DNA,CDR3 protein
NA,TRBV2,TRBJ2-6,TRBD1,TGTGCCAGCAGTGACTCCCAACAGGGGGGCGCTGGGGCCAACGTCCTGACTTTC,CASSDSQQGGAGANVLTF
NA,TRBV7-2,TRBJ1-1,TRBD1,TGTGCCAGCAGCTACTCCCAGACAGGGGAAGCTTTCTTT,CASSYSQTGEAFF
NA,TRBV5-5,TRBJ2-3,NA,TGTGCCAGCAGCTTGAGTGGCCATCCAGCCGATACGCAGTATTTT,CASSLSGHPADTQYF
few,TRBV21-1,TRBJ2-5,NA,TGTGCCAGCAGCAAAGCGGGGGCGCCTGTGGAGACCCAGTACTTC,CASSKAGAPVETQYF
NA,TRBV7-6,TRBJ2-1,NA,TGTGCCAGCAGCCTGGGTACAGGGTTATTCCATGAGCAGTTCTTC,CASSLGTGLFHEQFF
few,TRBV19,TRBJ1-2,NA,TGTGCCAGTAGTTTCGACTTTTCCAGCCATGGCTACACCTTC,CASSFDFSSHGYTF
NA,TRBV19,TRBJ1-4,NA,TGTGCCAGTGCATCCCGGGACGGAGAAAAACTGTTTTTT,CASASRDGEKLFF
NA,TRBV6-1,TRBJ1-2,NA,TGTGCCAGCACCACAGGGCAGTATGGCTACACCTTC,CASTTGQYGYTF
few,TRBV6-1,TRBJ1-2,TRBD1,TGTGCCAGCAGTCTGGGGACAGGCTATGGCTACACCTTC,CASSLGTGYGYTF
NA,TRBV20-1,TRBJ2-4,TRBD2,TGCAGTGCTGGAGATACGGTCCGGGGGGTAAACATTCAGTACTTC,CSAGDTVRGVNIQYF
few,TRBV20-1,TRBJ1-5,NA,TGCAGTGCTAGAGACCACGGGACAATACGCAATCAGCCCCAGCATTTT,CSARDHGTIRNQPQHF
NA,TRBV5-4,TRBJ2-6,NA,TGTGCCAGCAGCTTGGAGGGGTCTGGGGCCAACGTCCTGACTTTC,CASSLEGSGANVLTF
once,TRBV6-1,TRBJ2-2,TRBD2,TGTGCCAGCAGAGGGGTGGTCTTGGCGGGAGACGTGAGCGGGGAGCTGTTTTTT,CASRGVVLAGDVSGELFF
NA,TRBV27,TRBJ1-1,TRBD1,TGTGCCAGCAGTTTATGGTCCGGGACAGTGAACACTGAAGCTTTCTTT,CASSLWSGTVNTEAFF
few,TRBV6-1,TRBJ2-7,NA,TGTGCCAGCACTGGGGGGGCGGGATCCTCCTACGAGCAGTACTTC,CASTGGAGSSYEQYF
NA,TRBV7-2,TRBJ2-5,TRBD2,TGTGCCAGCCCCCGGACTAGCGACGCGGAGACCCAGTACTTC,CASPRTSDAETQYF
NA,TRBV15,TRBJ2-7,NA,TGTGCCACCAGCACACAGGGCAGGAGAAGCTACGAGCAGTACTTC,CATSTQGRRSYEQYF
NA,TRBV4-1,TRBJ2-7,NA,TGCGCCAGCAGCCAAGAATATCGGGGCAGGGTTACCTACGAGCAGTACTTC,CASSQEYRGRVTYEQYF
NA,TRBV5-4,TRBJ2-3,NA,TGTGCCAGCAGCCTCCGACTAGATTCGACAGATACGCAGTATTTT,CASSLRLDSTDTQYF
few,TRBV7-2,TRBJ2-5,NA,TGTGCCAGCAGCTTAGCCGGGGGGCTCGGGACCCAGTACTTC,CASSLAGGLGTQYF
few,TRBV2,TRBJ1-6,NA,TGTGCCAGCAGTTTTAATTCACCCCTCCACTTT,CASSFNSPLHF
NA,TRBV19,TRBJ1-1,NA,TGTGCCAGTAGGTTCGGACACAACACTGAAGCTTTCTTT,CASRFGHNTEAFF
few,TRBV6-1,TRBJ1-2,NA,TGTGCCAGCAGTACACGTAGGGGAGGGCAGAACCTCTATGGCTACACCTTC,CASSTRRGGQNLYGYTF
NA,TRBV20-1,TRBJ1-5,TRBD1,TGCAGTGCTAGTTTAGCCGGGACAGGGACCGGAGAGCCCCAGCATTTT,CSASLAGTGTGEPQHF
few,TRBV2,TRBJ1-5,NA,TGTGCCAGCAGTGATCTCGCCGTCAGCAATCAGCCCCAGCATTTT,CASSDLAVSNQPQHF
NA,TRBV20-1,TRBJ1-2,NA,TGCAGTGCTAGAGATCTAGACATTACCTATGGCTACACCTTC,CSARDLDITYGYTF
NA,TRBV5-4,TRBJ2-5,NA,TGTGCCAGCAGGGTGGAGGGGAGGCAAGAGACCCAGTACTTC,CASRVEGRQETQYF
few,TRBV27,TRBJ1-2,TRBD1,TGTGCCAGCAGTTTACTGGGATTGACAGGGGCTGATGATGGCTACACCTTC,CASSLLGLTGADDGYTF
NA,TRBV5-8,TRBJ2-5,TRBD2,TGTGCCAGCAGCTTGCGGTTAGCGGGGGGGCCACCAGAGACCCAGTACTTC,CASSLRLAGGPPETQYF
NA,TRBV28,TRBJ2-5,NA,TGTGCCAGCAGTTTTCCAGGGGATTGGCCCCAAGAGACCCAGTACTTC,CASSFPGDWPQETQYF
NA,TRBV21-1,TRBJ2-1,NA,TGTGCCAGCACCGGTGCTAGCGGGAGTCAGTACTCCTACAATGAGCAGTTCTTC,CASTGASGSQYSYNEQFF
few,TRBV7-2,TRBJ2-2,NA,TGTGCCAGCAGCCCGACGATCGGGGAGCTGTTTTTT,CASSPTIGELFF
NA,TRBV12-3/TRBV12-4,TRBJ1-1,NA,TGTGCCAGCAGCAAGCAGGGCCCAACTGAAGCTTTCTTT,CASSKQGPTEAFF
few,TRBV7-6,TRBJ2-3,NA,TGTGCCAGCAGCTTAGATTCCAGCACAGATACGCAGTATTTT,CASSLDSSTDTQYF
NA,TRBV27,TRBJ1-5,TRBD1,TGTGCCAGCAAGGGGGCGGTCAGCAATCAGCCCCAGCATTTT,CASKGAVSNQPQHF
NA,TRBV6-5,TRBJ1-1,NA,TGTGCCAGCAGTTACAGAAGGGATGGTGGTGAAGCTTTCTTT,CASSYRRDGGEAFF
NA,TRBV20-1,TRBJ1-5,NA,TGCAGTGCTCGAGGCCCGAATCAGCCCCAGCATTTT,CSARGPNQPQHF
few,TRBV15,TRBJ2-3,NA,TGTGCCACCAGCGACGACCGGCAGAGCACAGATACGCAGTATTTT,CATSDDRQSTDTQYF
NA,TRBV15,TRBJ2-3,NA,TGTGCCACCAGCAGGGCGGGGCGGGCGAGCACAGATACGCAGTATTTT,CATSRAGRASTDTQYF
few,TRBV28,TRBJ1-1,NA,TGTGCCAGCACCCCTTTGGTGATTTTAACCACTGAAGCTTTCTTT,CASTPLVILTTEAFF
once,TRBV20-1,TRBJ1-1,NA,TGCAGTGCTATAAAAGATAACACTGAAGCTTTCTTT,CSAIKDNTEAFF
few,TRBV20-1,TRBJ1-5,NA,TGCAGTGCTAGAGAGGCCAGCCAGCCCCAGCATTTT,CSAREASQPQHF
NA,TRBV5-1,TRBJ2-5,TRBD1,TGCGCCAGCAGCCTGCGGACAGGCCAAGAGACCCAGTACTTC,CASSLRTGQETQYF
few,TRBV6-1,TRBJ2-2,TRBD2,TGTGCCAGCAGTGCCCTAGCGGGACTTAACACCGGGGAGCTGTTTTTT,CASSALAGLNTGELFF
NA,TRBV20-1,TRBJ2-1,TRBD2,TGCAGTGCCTCTGGCGTTCAGCGGGAAAATGAGCAGTTCTTC,CSASGVQRENEQFF